These 26 T cell receptor beta chains originate from one sample sequenced in a study of cytomegalovirus exposure and HLA in healthy donors. Assay used: immunoSEQ multiplex PCR; TCRdb lists only in-frame clones, some missing. Here the sample spans about 160,000 clones, 86% being singletons. Sequenced sample: PBMCs. The source is a woman in her late teens or twenties in good health and CMV-seronegative.

This clone is a singleton in its sample. The J gene is TRBJ1-1, the V gene TRBV7-2; 7 bases align to TRBD1. CDR3 length: 15 residues. The V gene's germline CDR1 is SGHTA and CDR2 FQGNSA. Trimming removed 1 base from V and 5 bases from J; junction bases left unmatched: 7. CDR3 region: CASSLEPGGSTEAFF. Here the CDR3 DNA reads TGTGCCAGCAGCTTAGAGCCAGGGGGAAGTACTGAAGCTTTCTTT.

The J gene is TRBJ1-2, the V gene TRBV6-5, with a tentative D call TRBD1 (6 bases). Germline V CDR1 and CDR2: MNHEY, SVGAGI. V was shortened by 6 bases and J by 2 bases, with 13 bases between the two germline ends. The CDR3 totals 14 residues. CDR3 in amino acids: CASSGDKINYGYTF. CDR3 nucleotides: TGTGCCAGCAGCGGGGACAAGATAAACTATGGCTACACCTTC.

The V gene is TRBV5-1, the J gene TRBJ2-3, with 11 positions matching TRBD1. CDR1 is SGHRS, CDR2 YFSETQ, per germline. The CDR3 length is 16 residues. V was pared by 3 bases and J by 2 bases, with 5 bases of the junction left unmatched. Written as DNA, the CDR3 is TGCGCCAGCAGCTGGACAGGGGGCCGGTACACAGATACGCAGTATTTT. Encoded protein: CASSWTGGRYTDTQYF.

V is TRBV18 and J is TRBJ1-4; tentatively, D is TRBD1 (5 bases). The ends were cut back, 3 bases at V and 8 bases at J, with 13 bases in the middle. The CDR3 is 14 residues long. Germline V gene sequence: CDR1 KGHSH, CDR2 LQKENI. The CDR3 region has the DNA TGTGCCAGCTCACCCGATTTGGGACTAGAAAAACTGTTTTTT. Translated: CASSPDLGLEKLFF.

CDR3 amino acids: CASSPTTGGLANYGYTF. DNA of the CDR3: TGTGCCAGCTCGCCGACGACAGGGGGGTTAGCTAACTATGGCTACACCTTC. The chain joins TRBV7-9 to TRBJ1-2, with 9 bases lining up with TRBD1. Germline CDR1 is SEHNR and CDR2 is FQNEAQ (reference sequence). CDR3 length equals 17 residues. V lost 8 bases and J lost 0; bases outside the gene matches: 13.

In its sample, this clone was seen once. The chain links TRBV7-9 to TRBJ2-5; D not certain. The V gene's germline CDR1 is SEHNR and CDR2 FQNEAQ (reference sequence). Trimming cost V 7 bases and J 4 bases, with 13 bases left between them. The CDR3 has 13 amino acids. In DNA, the CDR3 is TGTGCCAGCACCCACGAGGCGCGAGAGACCCAGTACTTC. Translating it yields CASTHEARETQYF.

This clone was seen only once. The chain uses TRBV5-1 and TRBJ2-7; TRBD1 might be the D (7 bases). Germline assignment: CDR1 SGHRS and CDR2 YFSETQ. This CDR3 has 13 amino acids. Trimming shortened V by 0 bases and J by 6 bases, and 10 bases separated the two germline ends. CDR3 nucleotide sequence: TGCGCCAGCAGCTTGGACAGGGGAGGCGAGCAGTACTTC. Translated, it gives CASSLDRGGEQYF.

This clone has just one count. Here the CDR3 reads CASSFAGLAVPYEQYF. In DNA, the CDR3 is TGTGCCAGCAGCTTTGCCGGACTAGCGGTCCCCTACGAGCAGTACTTC. The chain combines TRBV5-4 with TRBJ2-7; 10 positions match TRBD2. J gave up 2 bases and V 2 bases, and 7 bases lay outside the gene matches. This CDR3 has 16 amino acids. Germline CDR1 SGHNT, CDR2 YYREEE (reference sequence).

The table lists this clone with a few counts. The rearrangement uses TRBV19 and TRBJ1-1; 7 bases agree with TRBD1. Germline V CDR1 and CDR2: LNHDA, SQIVND (reference sequence). The V and J ends lost 3 bases and 0 bases, in that order; junction bases with no gene match: 13. This CDR3 is 18 amino acids long. This CDR3 reads CASSILPDRAGVNTEAFF. CDR3 bases: TGTGCCAGTAGTATCCTACCTGACAGGGCCGGAGTGAACACTGAAGCTTTCTTT. Based on the CDR3 plus reference TRBV19 and TRBJ1-1, the full variable domain is DGGITQSPKYLFRKEGQNVTLSCEQNLNHDAMYWYRQDPGQGLRLIYYSQIVNDFQKGDIAEGYSVSREKKESFPLTVTSAQKNPTAFYLCASSILPDRAGVNTEAFFGQGTRLTVV.

The chain combines TRBV27 with TRBJ2-7, with 10 bases identical to TRBD1. V trimming: 2 bases; J trimming: 3 bases; junction bases outside the gene matches: 7. Looked up from germline, CDR1 is MNHEY and CDR2 is SMNVEV (reference sequence). CDR3 length equals 16 residues. CDR3 sequence reads: CASSLPPDRGVYEQYF. Written as DNA, the CDR3 is TGTGCCAGCAGTTTACCTCCGGACAGGGGGGTCTACGAGCAGTACTTC.

This sequence joins TRBV5-6 and TRBJ2-7; D is unclear. There are 14 residues in the CDR3. CDR1 SGHDT and CDR2 YYEEEE come from the germline V gene. V shed 0 bases and J shed 2 bases, with 9 bases lying between them. CDR3 in amino acids: CASSLGSGAYEQYF. Here the CDR3 DNA reads TGTGCCAGCAGCTTGGGGTCCGGAGCCTACGAGCAGTACTTC.

The V call is TRBV5-6, the J call TRBJ1-2; 9 bases agree with TRBD1. The J segment lost 1 base and the V segment lost 3 bases, leaving 1 base of the junction unmatched. Germline CDR1 and CDR2: SGHDT and YYEEEE. The CDR3 loop spans 14 amino acids. In nucleotides, the CDR3 is TGTGCCAGCAGCTGGGACAGGGTTAACTATGGCTACACCTTC. It codes for CASSWDRVNYGYTF.

This chain connects TRBV10-2 to TRBJ1-2; 11 bases match TRBD1. The CDR3 is 13 residues long. V was clipped by 7 bases and J by 7 bases; unmatched bases: 5. CDR1 is WSHSY and CDR2 is SAAADI in the germline V gene. The DNA of the CDR3 is TGCGCCAGCAAGCCGGGACAGGGGGGTGGCTACACCTTC. Protein: CASKPGQGGGYTF.

The J gene is TRBJ1-2, the V gene TRBV7-9, with D perhaps matching TRBD1 (5 bases). With 3 bases removed from V and 6 bases from J, the gap between germline ends came to 14 bases. The CDR3 extends over 14 amino acids. Germline V gene sequence: CDR1 SEHNR, CDR2 FQNEAQ (reference sequence). CDR3 region: CASSFSRVADGYTF. For the CDR3, the DNA is TGTGCCAGCAGCTTCAGCAGGGTGGCGGATGGCTACACCTTC.

V usage is TRBV2 and J usage is TRBJ1-1; 7 bases agree with TRBD1. CDR1 and CDR2 (germline): SNHLY, FYNNEI. V lost 5 bases and J lost 4; bases outside the gene matches: 10. The CDR3 covers 15 residues. DNA of the CDR3: TGTGCCAGCAGTAGCCAACAGGGGAGCGCCACTGAAGCTTTCTTT. It encodes CASSSQQGSATEAFF. The full variable domain, completed using reference TRBV2 and TRBJ1-1, is EPEVTQTPSHQVTQMGQEVILRCVPISNHLYFYWYRQILGQKVEFLVSFYNNEISEKSEIFDDQFSVERPDGSNFTLKIRSTKLEDSAMYFCASSSQQGSATEAFFGQGTRLTVV.

Here the CDR3 reads CASGPGQGTNTEAFF. The CDR3 DNA reads as TGTGCTAGTGGTCCGGGACAGGGGACGAACACTGAAGCTTTCTTT. The genes are TRBV12-5 and TRBJ1-1; 10 nucleotides line up with TRBD1. The CDR3 sequence is 15 residues long. CDR1 LGHNT and CDR2 FRNRAP come from the germline V gene. J was trimmed by 1 base and V by 5 bases; bases with no gene match: 4.

This clone appeared a few times. The rearrangement uses TRBV9 and TRBJ2-5; 9 nucleotides line up with TRBD2. CDR1 is SGDLS, CDR2 YYNGEE, per germline. Trimming removed 3 bases from V and 5 bases from J; junction bases left unmatched: 11. There are 16 residues in the CDR3. The CDR3 nucleotides read TGTGCCAGCAGCGCCACCCCAGCGGGAGGATGGGAGACCCAGTACTTC. Residues: CASSATPAGGWETQYF.

This clone was seen only a few times. The chain couples TRBV6-4 to TRBJ1-1; unclear D gene. From germline, CDR1 is MRHNA and CDR2 SNTAGT. The CDR3 has 14 amino acids. V lost 6 bases, J lost 4 bases, and 15 bases lay in between. CDR3 loop: CASRPFGGVTEAFF. The CDR3 nucleotides read TGTGCCAGCAGGCCCTTCGGCGGCGTCACTGAAGCTTTCTTT.

The rearrangement uses TRBV5-1 and TRBJ2-5; no clear D. There are 11 residues in the CDR3. Germline V gene data show CDR1 as SGHRS and CDR2 as YFSETQ. Trimming shortened V by 7 bases and J by 2 bases, and 6 bases separated the two germline ends. The CDR3 loop reads CASARQETQYF. CDR3 DNA: TGCGCCAGCGCTCGGCAAGAGACCCAGTACTTC.

The J gene is TRBJ1-4, the V gene TRBV7-8; D not certain. The CDR3 spans 15 residues. Trimming took 3 bases from V and 0 from J, leaving 8 bases between them. Germline V lookup: CDR1 SGHVS, CDR2 FQNEAQ. CDR3 in DNA: TGTGCCAGCAGCTTCCAACTTGCAACTAATGAAAAACTGTTTTTT. Its protein product is CASSFQLATNEKLFF.

The gene calls are TRBV6-6 and TRBJ1-1, with no clear D. Germline V CDR1 and CDR2: MNHNY, SVGAGI (reference sequence). The V and J ends lost 0 bases and 8 bases respectively, with 10 bases between them. This CDR3 is built from 13 residues. The CDR3 nucleotides read TGTGCCAGCAGTTACTCGGTAGCAGCAGAAGCTTTCTTT. This sequence encodes CASSYSVAAEAFF.

The chain joins TRBV6-6 to TRBJ1-3, with D perhaps TRBD1 (6 bases). Trimming removed 4 bases at V and 4 bases at J, with 8 bases between. The V gene's germline CDR1 is MNHNY and CDR2 SVGAGI (reference sequence). The CDR3 loop spans 13 amino acids. The CDR3 DNA reads as TGTGCCAGCAGTTGGGGGCAGGGAAACACCATATATTTT. It specifies CASSWGQGNTIYF.

The chain carries TRBV5-6 and TRBJ2-7, with 7 bases identical to TRBD2. This CDR3 is built from 14 residues. Germline values: CDR1 SGHDT, CDR2 YYEEEE. After removal of 0 bases from V and 4 bases from J, the junction contained 4 bases not matched to a gene. In nucleotides, the CDR3 is TGTGCCAGCAGCTTGGGAGTGGGAGGGTACGAGCAGTACTTC. It is translated as CASSLGVGGYEQYF. Based on the CDR3 plus reference TRBV5-6 and TRBJ2-7, the full variable domain is DAGVTQSPTHLIKTRGQQVTLRCSPKSGHDTVSWYQQALGQGPQFIFQYYEEEERQRGNFPDRFSGHQFPNYSSELNVNALLLGDSALYLCASSLGVGGYEQYFGPGTRLTVT.

CDR3 DNA: TGTGCCAGCAGCACCGGACCCGGGGGTGGCTACACCTTC. The encoded protein is CASSTGPGGGYTF. The chain carries TRBV7-3 and TRBJ1-2, with a weak D call TRBD1 (5 bases). The CDR3 has 13 amino acids. Germline V CDR1 and CDR2: SGHTA, FQGTGA. V gave up 5 bases and J gave up 7 bases, with 14 bases separating them.

Only one count was recorded for this clone. The chain uses TRBV14 and TRBJ1-2, with D uncertain. The V and J ends lost 1 base and 2 bases respectively, with 11 bases between them. This CDR3 is 15 amino acids long. In germline, CDR1 is SGHDN, CDR2 FVKESK. The CDR3 DNA is TGTGCCAGCAGCCAAGTACAAGTCGTCAACTATGGCTACACCTTC. Protein: CASSQVQVVNYGYTF.

The table lists this clone with a few counts. The V and J genes are TRBV5-5 and TRBJ2-7, with 8 bases lining up with TRBD2. Trimming cost V 7 bases and J 3 bases; bases outside gene matches: 6. This CDR3 comprises 13 residues. Per the germline V gene, CDR1 is SGHKS and CDR2 is YYEKEE (reference sequence). The CDR3 loop is CASGSGGVYEQYF. In DNA, the CDR3 is TGTGCCAGCGGATCCGGGGGGGTCTACGAGCAGTACTTC.